The present T cell receptor beta chain was sequenced within a study of response to subunit inactivated influenza vaccine. MiXCR was run by TCRdb on the RT-PCR reads, yielding one entry per CDR3 protein. This sample has more than 550,000 distinct CDR3 sequences, with 12% found just once. Germline lookup yields CDR1 MNHEY and CDR2 SMNVEV (reference sequence). The CDR3 extends over 15 amino acids. V was trimmed by 2 bases and J by 2 bases, leaving 12 bases between them. Comments on this clonotype: Its specificity is unknown.

Study conclusions and caveats: Few additional T cells are recruited per seasonal influenza vaccination, authors suggested.

The V gene is TRBV27, the J gene TRBJ1-2; D may be TRBD1 (6 bases). The origin of this receptor is a man in his fifties who received an inactivated influenza vaccine. The input for sequencing was PBMCs from blood, taken on the day of vaccination. CDR3 sequence reads: CASSLNGQLNYGYTF. The CDR3 DNA is TGTGCCAGCAGTTTAAACGGACAGTTGAACTATGGCTACACCTTC.